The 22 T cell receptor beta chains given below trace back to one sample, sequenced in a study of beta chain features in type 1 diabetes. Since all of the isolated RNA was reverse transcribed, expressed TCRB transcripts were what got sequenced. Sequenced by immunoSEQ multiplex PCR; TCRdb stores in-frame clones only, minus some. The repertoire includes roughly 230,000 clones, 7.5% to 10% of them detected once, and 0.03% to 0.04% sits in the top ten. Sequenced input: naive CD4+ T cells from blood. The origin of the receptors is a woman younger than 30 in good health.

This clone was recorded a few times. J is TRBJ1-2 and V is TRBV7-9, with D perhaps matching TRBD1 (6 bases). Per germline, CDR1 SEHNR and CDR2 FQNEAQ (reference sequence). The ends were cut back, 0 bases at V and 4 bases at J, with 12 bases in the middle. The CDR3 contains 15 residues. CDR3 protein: CASSLADPRGYGYTF. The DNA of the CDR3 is TGTGCCAGCAGCTTAGCGGATCCCAGGGGCTATGGCTACACCTTC. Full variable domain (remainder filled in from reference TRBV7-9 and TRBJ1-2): DTGVSQNPRHKITKRGQNVTFRCDPISEHNRLYWYRQTLGQGPEFLTYFQNEAQLEKSRLLSDRFSAERPKGSFSTLEIQRTEQGDSAMYLCASSLADPRGYGYTFGSGTRLTVV.

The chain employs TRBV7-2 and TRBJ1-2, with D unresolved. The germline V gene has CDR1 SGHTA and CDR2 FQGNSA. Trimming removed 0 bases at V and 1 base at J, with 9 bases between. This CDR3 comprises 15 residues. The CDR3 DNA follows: TGTGCCAGCAGCTTAGCGACACCTAATAACTATGGCTACACCTTC. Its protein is CASSLATPNNYGYTF.

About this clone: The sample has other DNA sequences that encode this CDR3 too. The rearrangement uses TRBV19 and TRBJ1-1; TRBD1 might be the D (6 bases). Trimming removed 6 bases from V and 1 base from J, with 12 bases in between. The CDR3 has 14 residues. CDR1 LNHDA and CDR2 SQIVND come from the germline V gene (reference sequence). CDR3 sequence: CASSPWTANTEAFF. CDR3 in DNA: TGTGCCAGTAGCCCCTGGACAGCGAACACTGAAGCTTTCTTT. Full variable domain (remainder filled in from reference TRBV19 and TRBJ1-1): DGGITQSPKYLFRKEGQNVTLSCEQNLNHDAMYWYRQDPGQGLRLIYYSQIVNDFQKGDIAEGYSVSREKKESFPLTVTSAQKNPTAFYLCASSPWTANTEAFFGQGTRLTVV.

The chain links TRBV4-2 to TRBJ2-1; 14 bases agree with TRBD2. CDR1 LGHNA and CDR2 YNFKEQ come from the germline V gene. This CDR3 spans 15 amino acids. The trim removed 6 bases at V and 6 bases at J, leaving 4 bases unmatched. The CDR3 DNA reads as TGTGCCAGCAGAAGACTAGCGGGGGGGCGCAATGAGCAGTTCTTC. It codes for CASRRLAGGRNEQFF.

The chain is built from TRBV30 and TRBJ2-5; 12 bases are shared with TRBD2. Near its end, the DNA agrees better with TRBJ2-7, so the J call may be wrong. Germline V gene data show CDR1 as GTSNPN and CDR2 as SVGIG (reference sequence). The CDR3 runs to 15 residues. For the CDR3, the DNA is TGTGCCTGGAGTGTACTAGCGGGAGGTCTTTACGAGCAGTACTTC. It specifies CAWSVLAGGLYEQYF.

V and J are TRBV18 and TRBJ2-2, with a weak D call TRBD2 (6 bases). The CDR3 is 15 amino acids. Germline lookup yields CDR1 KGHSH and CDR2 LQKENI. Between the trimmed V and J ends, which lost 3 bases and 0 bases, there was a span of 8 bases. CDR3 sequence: CASSPAGPNTGELFF. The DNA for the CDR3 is TGTGCCAGCTCACCGGCGGGGCCGAACACCGGGGAGCTGTTTTTT.

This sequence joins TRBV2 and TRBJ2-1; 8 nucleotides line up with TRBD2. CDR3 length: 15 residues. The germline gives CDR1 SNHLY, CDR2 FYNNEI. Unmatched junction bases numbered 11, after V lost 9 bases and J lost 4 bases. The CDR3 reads CASTSGAGVYNEQFF. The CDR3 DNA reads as TGTGCCAGTACTAGTGGAGCGGGAGTTTACAATGAGCAGTTCTTC.

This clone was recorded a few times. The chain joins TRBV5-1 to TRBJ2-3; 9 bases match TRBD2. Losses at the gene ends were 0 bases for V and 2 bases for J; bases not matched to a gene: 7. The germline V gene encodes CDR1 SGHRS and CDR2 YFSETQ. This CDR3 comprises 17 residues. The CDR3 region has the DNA TGCGCCAGCAGCTTGGCGCTAGCGGGGCGCTACACAGATACGCAGTATTTT. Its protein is CASSLALAGRYTDTQYF.

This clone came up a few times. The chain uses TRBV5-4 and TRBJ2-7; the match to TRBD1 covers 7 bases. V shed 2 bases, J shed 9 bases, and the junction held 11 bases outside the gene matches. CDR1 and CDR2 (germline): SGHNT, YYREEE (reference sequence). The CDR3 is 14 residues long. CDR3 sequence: CASSFGDLDRLQYF. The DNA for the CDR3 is TGTGCCAGCAGCTTCGGTGACCTGGACAGGTTGCAGTACTTC.

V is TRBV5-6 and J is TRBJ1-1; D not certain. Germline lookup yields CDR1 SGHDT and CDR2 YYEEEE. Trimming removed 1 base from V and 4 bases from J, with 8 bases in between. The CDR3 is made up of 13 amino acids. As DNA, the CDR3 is TGTGCCAGCAGCTTGTGGGGAGGCACTGAAGCTTTCTTT. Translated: CASSLWGGTEAFF.

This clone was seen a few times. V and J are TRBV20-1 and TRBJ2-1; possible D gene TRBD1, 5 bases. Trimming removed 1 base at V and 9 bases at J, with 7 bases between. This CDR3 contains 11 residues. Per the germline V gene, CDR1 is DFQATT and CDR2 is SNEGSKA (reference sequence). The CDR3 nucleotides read TGCAGTGCTAGAGGGGGCACTGAGCAGTTCTTC. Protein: CSARGGTEQFF.

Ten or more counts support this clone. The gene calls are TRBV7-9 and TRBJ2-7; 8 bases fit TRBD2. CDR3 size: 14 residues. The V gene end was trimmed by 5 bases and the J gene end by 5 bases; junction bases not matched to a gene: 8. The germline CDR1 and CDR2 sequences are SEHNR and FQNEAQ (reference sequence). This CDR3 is CASSPPGLVHEQYF. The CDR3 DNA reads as TGTGCCAGCAGCCCCCCGGGACTAGTACACGAGCAGTACTTC.

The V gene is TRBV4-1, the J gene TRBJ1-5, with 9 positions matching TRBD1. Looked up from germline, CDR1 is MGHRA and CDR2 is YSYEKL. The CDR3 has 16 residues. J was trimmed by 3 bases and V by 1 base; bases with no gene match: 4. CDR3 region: CASSQGTGAYNQPQHF. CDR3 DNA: TGCGCCAGCAGCCAAGGGACAGGGGCGTACAATCAGCCCCAGCATTTT.

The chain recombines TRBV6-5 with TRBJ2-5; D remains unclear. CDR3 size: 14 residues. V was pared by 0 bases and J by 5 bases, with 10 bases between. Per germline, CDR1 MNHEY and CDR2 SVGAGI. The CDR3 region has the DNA TGTGCCAGCAGTTACTCGGGCTGGGCTGAGACCCAGTACTTC. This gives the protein CASSYSGWAETQYF.

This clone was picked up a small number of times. This CDR3 reads CASSLYSATNEKLFF. The CDR3 DNA reads TGCGCCAGCAGCCTGTACAGTGCAACTAATGAAAAACTGTTTTTT. The V and J genes are TRBV5-1 and TRBJ1-4; D ambiguous. The CDR3 is made up of 15 amino acids. Germline V lookup: CDR1 SGHRS, CDR2 YFSETQ. Trimming removed 4 bases at V and 0 bases at J, with 10 bases between.

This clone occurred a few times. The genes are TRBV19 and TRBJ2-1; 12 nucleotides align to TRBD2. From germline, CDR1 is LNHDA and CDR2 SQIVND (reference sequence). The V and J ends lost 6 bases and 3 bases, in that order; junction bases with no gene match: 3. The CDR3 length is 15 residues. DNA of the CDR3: TGTGCCAGTAGCCGACTAGCGGGGGACTACAATGAGCAGTTCTTC. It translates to CASSRLAGDYNEQFF.

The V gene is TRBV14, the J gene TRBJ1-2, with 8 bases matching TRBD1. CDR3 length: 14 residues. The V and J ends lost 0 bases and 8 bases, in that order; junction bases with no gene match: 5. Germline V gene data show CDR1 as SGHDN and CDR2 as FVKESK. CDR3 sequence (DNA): TGTGCCAGCAGCCAAGACAGGGGGCAAATCGGCTACACCTTC. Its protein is CASSQDRGQIGYTF.

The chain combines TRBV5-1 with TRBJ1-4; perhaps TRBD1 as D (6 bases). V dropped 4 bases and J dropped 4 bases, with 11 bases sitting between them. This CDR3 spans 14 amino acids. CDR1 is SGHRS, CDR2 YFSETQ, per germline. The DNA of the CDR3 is TGCGCCAGCAGCATACAGGGCGATAATGAAAAACTGTTTTTT. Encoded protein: CASSIQGDNEKLFF.

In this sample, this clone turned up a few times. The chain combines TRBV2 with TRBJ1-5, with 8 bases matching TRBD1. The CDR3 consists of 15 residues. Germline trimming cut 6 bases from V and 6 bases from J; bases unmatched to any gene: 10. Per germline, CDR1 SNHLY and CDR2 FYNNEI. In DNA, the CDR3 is TGTGCCAGCAGATCACAAGCTACAGGGGGTCAGCCCCAGCATTTT. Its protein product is CASRSQATGGQPQHF.

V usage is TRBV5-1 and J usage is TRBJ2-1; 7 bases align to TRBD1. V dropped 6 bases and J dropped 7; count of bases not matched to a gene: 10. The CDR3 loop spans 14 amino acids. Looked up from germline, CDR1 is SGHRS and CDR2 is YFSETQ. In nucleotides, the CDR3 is TGCGCCAGCACTTTAGGGACAGTAGAAAATGAGCAGTTCTTC. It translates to CASTLGTVENEQFF.

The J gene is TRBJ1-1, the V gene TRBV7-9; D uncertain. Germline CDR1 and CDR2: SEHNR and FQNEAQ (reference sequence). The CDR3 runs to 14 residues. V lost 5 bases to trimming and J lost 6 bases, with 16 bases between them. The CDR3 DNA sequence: TGTGCCAGCAGCAACTCCTATCGTTCTCCTGAAGCTTTCTTT. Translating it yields CASSNSYRSPEAFF. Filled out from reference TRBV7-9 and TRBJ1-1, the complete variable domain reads DTGVSQNPRHKITKRGQNVTFRCDPISEHNRLYWYRQTLGQGPEFLTYFQNEAQLEKSRLLSDRFSAERPKGSFSTLEIQRTEQGDSAMYLCASSNSYRSPEAFFGQGTRLTVV.

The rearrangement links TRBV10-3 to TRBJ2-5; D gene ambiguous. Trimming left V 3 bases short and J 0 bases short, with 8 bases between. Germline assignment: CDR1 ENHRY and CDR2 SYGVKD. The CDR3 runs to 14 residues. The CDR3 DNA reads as TGTGCCATCAGTGACAGTGTCAACCAAGAGACCCAGTACTTC. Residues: CAISDSVNQETQYF.